This TCR beta chain comes out of a study of T cells in Graves' hyperthyroidism and ophthalmopathy. Overall study: Before treatment of any kind, peripheral blood was taken at initial diagnosis.

This clonotype was picked up many times. Its target is unknown. Study-wide results and caveats: Separating ophthalmopathy from stable hyperthyroidism was achieved by a 13 V-J model.

RNA transcripts were the template for amplifying TCR beta CDR3 regions. First-round RT-PCR with HTBI primers amplified the TCR CDR3 region. A single record per CDR3 protein comes from TCRdb applying MiXCR to the multiplex PCR reads. The sample yields approximately 400,000 distinct CDR3 sequences, around 14% seen once. Graves' hyperthyroidism was deemed stable absent ophthalmopathy progression within 18 months. Patients aged 18 to 65 had newly diagnosed hyperthyroidism lasting under 2 months. Input material: blood. This sequence originates from a woman younger than 30 with Graves' hyperthyroidism.

The CDR3: CASSPRSNTGELFF. The DNA for the CDR3 is TGTGCCAGCTCACCTCGATCGAACACCGGGGAGCTGTTTTTT. The V gene is TRBV18, the J gene TRBJ2-2; the D is unclear. V was cut by 3 bases and J by 0 bases, with 5 bases left in between. The CDR3 length is 14 residues. CDR1 KGHSH and CDR2 LQKENI come from the germline V gene. Looking up the rest from reference TRBV18 and TRBJ2-2 gives the full variable domain: NAGVMQNPRHLVRRRGQEARLRCSPMKGHSHVYWYRQLPEEGLKFMVYLQKENIIDESGMPKERFSAEFPKEGPSILRIQQVVRGDSAAYFCASSPRSNTGELFFGEGSRLTVL.